This TCR beta chain was observed in a study of Graves' ophthalmopathy and Graves' hyperthyroidism. This clonotype was detected only a few times. Its antigen remains unidentified. Mismatch with germline at one junction end may stem from a read error. Amplifying from RNA transcripts, the study obtained TCR beta CDR3 regions. HTBI primers served in a first-round RT-PCR, which a second-round multiplex PCR followed. A single record per CDR3 protein comes from TCRdb applying MiXCR to the multiplex PCR reads. The sample yields approximately 380,000 distinct CDR3 sequences, around 21% seen once. Overall study results and limits: In blood appeared most of the expanded thyroid clonotypes whose frequency exceeded 0.001.

Ophthalmopathy not arising within 18 months of follow-up defined hyperthyroidism as stable. Other autoimmune disease, uncontrolled infection, pregnancy and lactation led to exclusion. An approximately 10 ml volume of fresh peripheral blood provided the PBMCs. This CDR3 is 17 amino acids long. Germline V gene sequence: CDR1 LGHDT, CDR2 YNNKEL (reference sequence). The sample comprised peripheral blood. The source of this sequence is a woman aged 18-29 years with stable Graves' hyperthyroidism. V usage is TRBV3-1 and J usage is TRBJ2-4; maybe TRBD2 (6 bases). Here the CDR3 DNA reads TGTGCCAGCAGCCCCCCCTTGGGCGGGAAGGCCAAAAACATTAAGTACTTC. It is translated as CASSPPLGGKAKNIKYF.